Here is one T cell receptor (beta chain) with its context. The sample belongs to a study of OX40 agonist ivuxolimab in advanced cancers. Assay: immunoSEQ multiplex PCR; the TCRdb copy retains only in-frame clones and omits some. The repertoire includes approximately 59,000 clones, about 87% of them detected once, and approximately 3.4% sits in the top ten. This CDR3 contains 14 residues. The V end was cut by 4 bases, the J end by 2 bases, with 10 bases between. Germline V gives CDR1 SGHVS, CDR2 FNYEAQ. This receptor was identified in an adult with an advanced solid tumor such as melanoma, head and neck, liver or kidney cancer. The sequencing used CD4+ or CD8+ T cells sorted from blood, collected in a trial of the OX40 agonist ivuxolimab. The chain recombines TRBV7-6 with TRBJ2-3; perhaps D is TRBD1 or TRBD2 (5 bases each). The CDR3: CASSSGPTTDTQYF. The DNA for the CDR3 is TGTGCCAGCAGCTCGGGACCGACCACAGATACGCAGTATTTT.